This T cell receptor (beta chain) originates from a study of cytomegalovirus exposure and HLA in healthy donors. Clones were sequenced by immunoSEQ multiplex PCR, and TCRdb holds only the in-frame ones, with some missing. This table has 120,000 to 150,000 clones, roughly 86% appearing once. This CDR3 spans 13 amino acids. Per germline, CDR1 SGHDT and CDR2 YYEEEE. Trimming removed 0 bases at V and 7 bases at J, with 8 bases between. With regard to this clone: The identical CDR3 is also encoded by other nucleotide sequences in the sample.

This receptor was obtained from a man aged 18 to 35 in good health and CMV-seropositive. The V call is TRBV5-6, the J call TRBJ2-1; TRBD1 might be the D (6 bases). The sequenced sample consisted of PBMCs. CDR3: CASSLDRVNEQFF. In DNA form, the CDR3 reads TGTGCCAGCAGCTTGGACAGGGTAAATGAGCAGTTCTTC.